The T cell receptor (beta chain) under discussion was sequenced for a study of cytomegalovirus exposure and HLA in healthy donors. In germline, CDR1 is GTSNPN, CDR2 SVGIG (reference sequence). Trimming took 4 bases from V and 0 from J, leaving 16 bases between them. The CDR3 has 16 amino acids. This clone appeared a single time. PCR primers comprised 60 Vbeta and 13 Jbeta primers. Libraries were prepared by immunoSEQ multiplex PCR; TCRdb keeps only in-frame clonotypes and omits some of them. The sample lists over 150,000 clones; 79% were seen once. The sample consisted of PBMCs. The receptor was isolated from a girl aged 5-17 years in good health and CMV-seropositive. This sequence joins TRBV30 and TRBJ2-1, with a weak D call TRBD2 (7 bases). CDR3 DNA sequence: TGTGCCTGGACCAAGGGGGGGGGTAGCTCCTACAATGAGCAGTTCTTC. It is translated as CAWTKGGGSSYNEQFF.